A single sample gave rise to the 27 T cell receptor beta chains below, sequenced in a study of blood T cell repertoires in COVID-19. TCRdb's copy holds only in-frame clones and misses some; the assay was immunoSEQ multiplex PCR. This repertoire shows approximately 210,000 clones, around four fifths found once; its top ten account for roughly 15%. The sample comprised PBMCs or T cells enriched from blood (not recorded which). Receptor source: a man aged 35-49 years who had recovered from COVID-19.

This clone was counted once. The CDR3 DNA sequence: TGTGCCAACCGGGACAGGGCCTACAATGAGCAGTTCTTC. Translation: CANRDRAYNEQFF. J is TRBJ2-1 and V is TRBV6-5; 9 bases line up with TRBD1. Germline CDR1 and CDR2: MNHEY and SVGAGI. The CDR3 runs 13 residues. Trimming at V came to 10 bases and at J to 2 bases, leaving 3 bases not matched to a gene.

This chain connects TRBV5-1 to TRBJ2-3; 9 bases line up with TRBD2. Germline-derived CDR1 and CDR2 are SGHRS and YFSETQ. The CDR3 runs 15 residues. Unmatched junction bases numbered 1, after V lost 0 bases and J lost 2 bases. The CDR3 DNA sequence: TGCGCCAGCAGCTTGGAGCGGGGGGACACAGATACGCAGTATTTT. Amino acids: CASSLERGDTDTQYF.

There are a few counts of this clone. V is TRBV9 and J is TRBJ1-2; D is unclear. The CDR3 is 13 residues long. The germline V gene has CDR1 SGDLS and CDR2 YYNGEE. Deletions cut 0 bases from V and 2 bases from J, with 5 bases between. The chain's CDR3 is CASSVDENYGYTF. CDR3 nucleotides: TGTGCCAGCAGCGTAGACGAGAACTATGGCTACACCTTC.

J is TRBJ1-5 and V is TRBV28; no definite D call. The CDR3 is 15 residues long. Germline V CDR1 and CDR2: MDHEN, SYDVKM. Trimming stripped 5 bases from V and 5 bases from J, with 16 bases between. CDR3 in amino acids: CASSTTPRRDQPQHF. The CDR3 DNA reads TGTGCCAGCAGTACCACACCAAGGCGGGATCAGCCCCAGCATTTT.

Here the CDR3 DNA reads TGTGCCAGCAGCCCGTCGGGACAGGGGGCGAGAGAGACCCAGTACTTC. Translation: CASSPSGQGARETQYF. The chain recombines TRBV11-2 with TRBJ2-5; 12 bases line up with TRBD1. Trimming cost V 5 bases and J 4 bases; bases outside gene matches: 8. The CDR3 contains 16 residues. Germline values: CDR1 SGHAT, CDR2 FQNNGV.

V usage is TRBV5-1 and J usage is TRBJ1-2; 10 nucleotides match TRBD1. This CDR3 contains 16 residues. Per the germline V gene, CDR1 is SGHRS and CDR2 is YFSETQ. The junction had 10 bases not matched to a gene; V was cut back by 0 bases and J by 8 bases. The CDR3 coding sequence is TGCGCCAGCAGCTTGGACCCGGGACAGGGGATCGGGGGCTACACCTTC. It translates to CASSLDPGQGIGGYTF.

The rearrangement links TRBV6-5 to TRBJ1-3, with 8 bases matching TRBD1. Per the germline V gene, CDR1 is MNHEY and CDR2 is SVGAGI. This CDR3 has 16 residues. The junction had 4 bases not matched to a gene; V was cut back by 2 bases and J by 1 base. CDR3 region: CASSYRQGPSGNTIYF. The CDR3 DNA sequence: TGTGCCAGCAGTTACAGACAGGGGCCTTCTGGAAACACCATATATTTT.

The chain couples TRBV29-1 to TRBJ2-7, with D perhaps matching TRBD2 (5 bases). V gave up 6 bases and J gave up 4 bases, with 22 bases separating them. CDR3 length: 15 residues. Germline values: CDR1 SQVTM, CDR2 ANQGSEA. CDR3: CSVVKLQTTFYEQYF. DNA of the CDR3: TGCAGCGTGGTCAAGCTCCAGACTACCTTTTACGAGCAGTACTTC.

J is TRBJ2-1 and V is TRBV20-1; maybe TRBD2 (6 bases). From germline, CDR1 is DFQATT and CDR2 SNEGSKA (reference sequence). Trimming pared 6 bases from V and 7 bases from J, leaving 10 bases between. The CDR3 is 11 amino acids. DNA for the CDR3: TGCAGTGCAAGTGGGAGGAATGAGCAGTTCTTC. This encodes CSASGRNEQFF.

V and J are TRBV12-3 or TRBV12-4 and TRBJ2-7; D unclear. Trimming removed 2 bases at V and 6 bases at J, with 11 bases between. This CDR3 has 13 residues. The CDR3 sequence is CASSLRLLSEQYF. The CDR3 nucleotides read TGTGCCAGCAGTTTAAGACTCCTCTCCGAGCAGTACTTC.

The CDR3 is CASSYSTWGSNEQFF. DNA of the CDR3: TGTGCCAGCAGTTATTCTACCTGGGGCTCTAATGAGCAGTTCTTC. The chain is built from TRBV6-2 or TRBV6-3 and TRBJ2-1, with D possibly matching TRBD1 (5 bases). Trimming removed 3 bases at V and 7 bases at J, with 16 bases between. The CDR3 has 15 residues. The germline V gene encodes CDR1 MNHEY and CDR2 SVGEGT.

The chain couples TRBV3-1 (or the pseudogene TRBV3-2) to TRBJ1-1, with a tentative D call TRBD1 (6 bases). The CDR3 runs to 12 residues. Looked up from germline, CDR1 is LGHDT and CDR2 is YNNKEL (reference sequence). Trimming took 3 bases from V and 12 from J, leaving 14 bases between them. The CDR3 is CASSHNTGMTFF. The CDR3 DNA follows: TGTGCCAGCAGCCATAATACAGGGATGACTTTCTTT.

The rearrangement uses TRBV7-3 and TRBJ2-3; TRBD2 matches at 9 bases. The trim removed 5 bases at V and 2 bases at J, leaving 5 bases unmatched. Germline CDR1 reads SGHTA; CDR2 reads FQGTGA. CDR3 length equals 15 residues. The DNA for the CDR3 is TGTGCCAGCAGCCCCCTAGCGGGGATCACAGATACGCAGTATTTT. This gives the protein CASSPLAGITDTQYF.

This chain connects TRBV6-4 to TRBJ2-5; 7 bases map to TRBD2. Germline V gives CDR1 MRHNA, CDR2 SNTAGT. The V gene end was trimmed by 3 bases and the J gene end by 6 bases; junction bases not matched to a gene: 10. The CDR3 totals 15 residues. Here the CDR3 DNA reads TGTGCCAGCAGTGAAAGTGGCGGGGGACCGCAGACCCAGTACTTC. Translation gives CASSESGGGPQTQYF.

This chain links TRBV2 with TRBJ1-5; no clear D. The CDR3 extends over 12 amino acids. The germline V gene has CDR1 SNHLY and CDR2 FYNNEI. V lost 8 bases and J 5 bases, leaving 10 bases between the germline ends. The CDR3 bases are TGTGCCAGCGATGGAGGCTATCAGCCCCAGCATTTT. This sequence encodes CASDGGYQPQHF.

The chain joins TRBV10-1 to TRBJ2-1; 8 positions agree with TRBD1. The length of the CDR3 is 14 residues. Germline V gene data show CDR1 as WNHNN and CDR2 as SYGVQD (reference sequence). The J segment lost 4 bases and the V segment lost 4 bases, leaving 3 bases of the junction unmatched. CDR3 residues: CASSAGTGYNEQFF. CDR3 nucleotides: TGCGCCAGCAGTGCCGGGACAGGTTACAATGAGCAGTTCTTC.

V is TRBV28 and J is TRBJ1-5; 11 bases are a match to TRBD1. Trimming took 7 bases from V and 9 from J; bases not matched to a gene: 11. Germline V gene data show CDR1 as MDHEN and CDR2 as SYDVKM. CDR3 length: 15 amino acids. The CDR3 nucleotides are TGTGCCAGCATTCCTACCGGGACAGGGGGTTCGCCCCAGCATTTT. This codes for CASIPTGTGGSPQHF.

This clone was seen many times. CDR3 nucleotide sequence: TGTGCCAGCAGCCCTACCGGGACTCGTTACGAGCAGTACTTC. Encoded protein: CASSPTGTRYEQYF. The V gene is TRBV7-2, the J gene TRBJ2-7; possible D gene TRBD2, 6 bases. CDR1 and CDR2 (germline): SGHTA, FQGNSA. Trimming removed 5 bases from V and 4 bases from J, with 15 bases in between. This CDR3 has 14 amino acids.

This chain connects TRBV9 to TRBJ2-7; perhaps TRBD2 as D (6 bases). CDR1 is SGDLS, CDR2 YYNGEE, per germline. The CDR3 length is 15 residues. Trimming pared 3 bases from V and 5 bases from J, leaving 18 bases between. The CDR3 region has the DNA TGTGCCAGCAGCGAGGATGGGGGACTTATCCACGAGCAGTACTTC. Its translation is CASSEDGGLIHEQYF.

This rearrangement joins TRBV18 to TRBJ2-5, with a tentative D call TRBD2 (5 bases). V was clipped by 3 bases and J by 5 bases, with 13 bases between them. The length of the CDR3 is 14 residues. Germline CDR1 is KGHSH and CDR2 is LQKENI. The CDR3 DNA follows: TGTGCCAGCTCACCTGAGGGATATGAGGAGACCCAGTACTTC. It is translated as CASSPEGYEETQYF.

The chain links TRBV19 to TRBJ1-1, with 9 bases aligning to TRBD1. This CDR3 is 17 amino acids long. V trimming: 4 bases; J trimming: 0 bases; junction bases outside the gene matches: 9. CDR1 and CDR2 from the germline V gene are LNHDA and SQIVND (reference sequence). As DNA, the CDR3 is TGTGCCAGTAGTAGCCCCCAGGGACAGGGCGTGAACACTGAAGCTTTCTTT. Translating gives CASSSPQGQGVNTEAFF.

V is TRBV7-2 and J is TRBJ2-1; 10 nucleotides match TRBD2. With V trimmed by 11 bases and J by 1 base, 5 bases remained unmatched. Germline V lookup: CDR1 SGHTA, CDR2 FQGNSA. This CDR3 region has 14 residues. The CDR3 sequence is CASERGGSYNEQFF. In nucleotides, the CDR3 is TGTGCCTCCGAGCGGGGGGGATCCTACAATGAGCAGTTCTTC.

With regard to this clone: Other DNA sequences from this sample encode an identical CDR3 as well. This sequence joins TRBV6-5 and TRBJ2-1; D might be TRBD2 (6 bases). The CDR3 spans 13 residues. Germline loops: CDR1 MNHEY, CDR2 SVGAGI. The V gene lost 4 bases and the J gene lost 4 bases, with 8 bases spanning the gap. CDR3: CASSSGLYNEQFF. The CDR3 nucleotides are TGTGCCAGCAGTTCCGGACTATACAATGAGCAGTTCTTC.

This rearrangement joins TRBV28 to TRBJ1-4, with 7 bases matching TRBD1. J was trimmed by 8 bases and V by 6 bases; bases with no gene match: 9. Germline values: CDR1 MDHEN, CDR2 SYDVKM. This CDR3 region has 14 residues. The CDR3 reads CASRPDRVPEKLFF. CDR3 sequence (DNA): TGTGCCAGCAGACCAGACAGGGTCCCAGAAAAACTGTTTTTT.

V and J are TRBV5-1 and TRBJ1-1; 8 bases line up with TRBD1. Germline-derived CDR1 and CDR2 are SGHRS and YFSETQ. This CDR3 has 15 residues. Unmatched junction bases numbered 13, after V lost 6 bases and J lost 6 bases. CDR3 in amino acids: CASNPTGDEGSEAFF. In nucleotides, the CDR3 is TGCGCCAGCAACCCGACAGGGGATGAGGGTTCTGAAGCTTTCTTT. The full variable domain, rest sourced from reference TRBV5-1 and TRBJ1-1, is KAGVTQTPRYLIKTRGQQVTLSCSPISGHRSVSWYQQTPGQGLQFLFEYFSETQRNKGNFPGRFSGRQFSNSRSEMNVSTLELGDSALYLCASNPTGDEGSEAFFGQGTRLTVV.

The J gene is TRBJ1-5, the V gene TRBV6-5, with 7 bases aligning to TRBD1. Losses at the gene ends were 6 bases for V and 3 bases for J; bases not matched to a gene: 8. The CDR3 is made up of 15 amino acids. The germline V gene encodes CDR1 MNHEY and CDR2 SVGAGI. The CDR3 loop is CASREGAGNNQPQHF. The CDR3 DNA reads TGTGCCAGCAGAGAGGGGGCGGGGAACAATCAGCCCCAGCATTTT.

The J gene is TRBJ2-7, the V gene TRBV28; weak D call: TRBD1 (5 bases). Germline V gene sequence: CDR1 MDHEN, CDR2 SYDVKM. The CDR3 is 12 residues long. Between the trimmed V and J ends, which lost 6 bases and 5 bases, there was a span of 11 bases. The CDR3 is CASRLTGHEQYF. CDR3 in DNA: TGTGCCAGCAGATTAACAGGCCACGAGCAGTACTTC.